One sample yielded the 20 T cell receptor beta chains listed below, sequenced in a study of CD8 T cell repertoires and HIV-1 epitope variants. Repertoires were generated with immunoSEQ multiplex PCR, while TCRdb's copy carries only in-frame clones and drops some. Of thousands of clones listed, 65% to 70% are singletons. The antigens these receptors bind are not known. Sequencing input: cultured CD8+ T cells derived from PBMCs. The origin of the receptors is a male donor with HIV.

The chain has TRBV5-4 and TRBJ1-1, with D maybe TRBD1 (5 bases). V was cut by 8 bases and J by 0 bases, with 8 bases left in between. The length of the CDR3 is 12 residues. Germline CDR1 is SGHNT and CDR2 is YYREEE (reference sequence). The CDR3 coding sequence is TGTGCCAGTGGACAAATGAACACTGAAGCTTTCTTT. Translating gives CASGQMNTEAFF.

This chain joins TRBV5-4 and TRBJ1-1; D ambiguous. The CDR3 spans 13 residues. The V gene's germline CDR1 is SGHNT and CDR2 YYREEE (reference sequence). Trimming cost V 0 bases and J 7 bases, with 10 bases left between them. The DNA of the CDR3 is TGTGCCAGCAGCTTGGGGGTGGGATATGAAGCTTTCTTT. Amino acids: CASSLGVGYEAFF.

The V and J genes are TRBV7-9 and TRBJ1-1, with TRBD1 matching over 10 bases. V was pared by 5 bases and J by 7 bases, with 10 bases of the junction left unmatched. This CDR3 comprises 15 residues. The germline CDR1 and CDR2 sequences are SEHNR and FQNEAQ (reference sequence). In nucleotides, the CDR3 is TGTGCCAGCAGCCAATCGACAGGGGGCGGCTATGAAGCTTTCTTT. Protein sequence: CASSQSTGGGYEAFF. Full variable domain (remainder filled in from reference TRBV7-9 and TRBJ1-1): DTGVSQNPRHKITKRGQNVTFRCDPISEHNRLYWYRQTLGQGPEFLTYFQNEAQLEKSRLLSDRFSAERPKGSFSTLEIQRTEQGDSAMYLCASSQSTGGGYEAFFGQGTRLTVV.

The chain joins TRBV10-2 to TRBJ1-1; the D is unclear. With 7 bases removed from V and 0 bases from J, the gap between germline ends came to 9 bases. Germline V gives CDR1 WSHSY, CDR2 SAAADI. CDR3 length: 13 residues. The CDR3 is CASIWQMNTEAFF. Here the CDR3 DNA reads TGCGCCAGCATCTGGCAGATGAACACTGAAGCTTTCTTT.

This clone was observed a handful of times. CDR3 DNA sequence: TGTGCCAGCAGCTTCGGACAGGGGGATGTATATGGCTACACCTTC. Translated, it gives CASSFGQGDVYGYTF. This rearrangement joins TRBV11-2 to TRBJ1-2, with 10 bases matching TRBD1. Per the germline V gene, CDR1 is SGHAT and CDR2 is FQNNGV. Unmatched junction bases numbered 6, after V lost 3 bases and J lost 5 bases. The CDR3 totals 15 residues.

V is TRBV25-1 and J is TRBJ1-4; weak D call: TRBD1 (6 bases). Trimming removed 2 bases at V and 5 bases at J, with 15 bases between. Germline lookup yields CDR1 MGHDK and CDR2 SYGVNS. There are 16 residues in the CDR3. The CDR3 sequence is CASSEGRGLLNEKLFF. The DNA of the CDR3 is TGTGCCAGCAGTGAAGGTCGGGGGCTACTGAATGAAAAACTGTTTTTT.

The chain recombines TRBV7-2 with TRBJ2-7; D is possibly TRBD1 or TRBD2 (5 bases each). Germline V lookup: CDR1 SGHTA, CDR2 FQGNSA. The CDR3 totals 13 residues. The V and J ends lost 4 bases and 3 bases respectively, with 10 bases between them. CDR3: CASSSGLSYEQYF. The CDR3 DNA is TGTGCCAGCAGCTCGGGGCTTAGCTACGAGCAGTACTTC.

This clone has just one count. The chain employs TRBV5-6 and TRBJ2-1; the match to TRBD1 covers 10 bases. Germline trimming cut 0 bases from V and 2 bases from J; bases unmatched to any gene: 2. This CDR3 is 16 amino acids long. Germline CDR1 is SGHDT and CDR2 is YYEEEE. CDR3 protein: CASSLGQGATYNEQFF. In nucleotides, the CDR3 is TGTGCCAGCAGCTTGGGACAGGGGGCCACCTACAATGAGCAGTTCTTC. The full variable domain, in which reference TRBV5-6 and TRBJ2-1 provide the parts outside the CDR3, is DAGVTQSPTHLIKTRGQQVTLRCSPKSGHDTVSWYQQALGQGPQFIFQYYEEEERQRGNFPDRFSGHQFPNYSSELNVNALLLGDSALYLCASSLGQGATYNEQFFGPGTRLTVL.

This chain joins TRBV5-4 and TRBJ2-1, with TRBD2 as a possible D gene (6 bases). This CDR3 comprises 14 residues. CDR1 and CDR2 from the germline V gene are SGHNT and YYREEE (reference sequence). V was shortened by 0 bases and J by 7 bases, with 11 bases between the two germline ends. Written as DNA, the CDR3 is TGTGCCAGCAGCTTGGGGGGACTTCTGAATGAGCAGTTCTTC. It is translated as CASSLGGLLNEQFF.

The chain is built from TRBV28 and TRBJ1-1; possible D gene TRBD1, 5 bases. Germline values: CDR1 MDHEN, CDR2 SYDVKM. V lost 3 bases to trimming and J lost 1 base, with 9 bases between them. The CDR3 runs 14 residues. The CDR3 region has the DNA TGTGCCAGCAGTTTGACGGGGGGGAACACTGAAGCTTTCTTT. It yields the protein CASSLTGGNTEAFF.

The V and J genes are TRBV7-9 and TRBJ2-3; D is undetermined. Trimming left V 4 bases short and J 3 bases short, with 5 bases between. Germline CDR1 SEHNR, CDR2 FQNEAQ (reference sequence). This CDR3 has 12 amino acids. The CDR3 bases are TGTGCCAGCAGCTCCGGGACAGATACGCAGTATTTT. Protein: CASSSGTDTQYF.

The chain couples TRBV30 to TRBJ2-2; 7 bases fit TRBD1. After removal of 2 bases from V and 5 bases from J, the junction contained 2 bases not matched to a gene. This CDR3 is built from 13 residues. CDR1 is GTSNPN, CDR2 SVGIG, per germline (reference sequence). The CDR3 spells CAWSQGETGELFF. CDR3 DNA: TGTGCCTGGAGTCAGGGGGAGACCGGGGAGCTGTTTTTT.

The V call is TRBV4-1, the J call TRBJ1-4; no clear D. CDR3 length equals 15 residues. V was cut by 4 bases and J by 8 bases, with 17 bases left in between. Germline-derived CDR1 and CDR2 are MGHRA and YSYEKL. The CDR3 is CASSPPLNPTEKLFF. CDR3 nucleotide sequence: TGCGCCAGCAGCCCCCCCCTTAACCCGACCGAAAAACTGTTTTTT.

The V and J genes are TRBV14 and TRBJ2-7, with D unresolved. The CDR3 totals 15 residues. CDR1 is SGHDN, CDR2 FVKESK, per germline. Trimming pared 3 bases from V and 7 bases from J, leaving 19 bases between. CDR3 amino acids: CASSQSVRDGREQYF. The CDR3 nucleotides read TGTGCCAGCAGCCAGTCCGTGCGAGACGGTAGGGAGCAGTACTTC.

V gene TRBV23-1 combines with J gene TRBJ2-1; no definite D call. TRBV23-1 counts as an open reading frame of uncertain function. V was cut by 2 bases and J by 11 bases, with 4 bases left in between. This CDR3 contains 10 residues. The CDR3 reads CASSQPQQFF. The CDR3 DNA follows: TGCGCCAGCAGTCAACCCCAGCAGTTCTTC.

The chain recombines TRBV28 with TRBJ1-1; the D gene is possibly TRBD1 (6 bases). Trimming removed 4 bases at V and 1 base at J, with 22 bases between. The CDR3 loop spans 18 amino acids. The germline V gene encodes CDR1 MDHEN and CDR2 SYDVKM. The DNA of the CDR3 is TGTGCCAGCAGTTCCCTCTTTACAGGGTTTCATAGGAACACTGAAGCTTTCTTT. It specifies CASSSLFTGFHRNTEAFF.

This chain uses TRBV19 with TRBJ1-4; no clear D. Trimming cost V 9 bases and J 5 bases, with 13 bases left between them. Germline CDR1 is LNHDA and CDR2 is SQIVND (reference sequence). The CDR3 spans 13 residues. The CDR3 bases are TGTGCCAGCGGGTCGGGTGAAAATGAAAAACTGTTTTTT. It translates to CASGSGENEKLFF.

J is TRBJ2-3 and V is TRBV28; tentatively, D is TRBD2 (5 bases). Trimming removed 5 bases at V and 2 bases at J, with 14 bases between. The CDR3 contains 15 residues. Germline values: CDR1 MDHEN, CDR2 SYDVKM. The chain's CDR3 is CASSLEPGITDTQYF. Here the CDR3 DNA reads TGTGCCAGCAGTCTAGAACCGGGGATCACAGATACGCAGTATTTT. Supplemented by reference TRBV28 and TRBJ2-3, the full variable domain reads DVKVTQSSRYLVKRTGEKVFLECVQDMDHENMFWYRQDPGLGLRLIYFSYDVKMKEKGDIPEGYSVSREKKERFSLILESASTNQTSMYLCASSLEPGITDTQYFGPGTRLTVL.

The rearrangement joins TRBV30 to TRBJ2-5, with D unresolved. Germline V gene data show CDR1 as GTSNPN and CDR2 as SVGIG (reference sequence). Trimming removed 0 bases at V and 3 bases at J, with 5 bases between. The CDR3 sequence is 12 residues long. The CDR3 DNA is TGTGCCTGGAGTGTAATGGAAGAGACCCAGTACTTC. It is translated as CAWSVMEETQYF.

This clone was detected a few times. In nucleotides, the CDR3 is TGCAGCGTTGAAGTCCCAGGCCAGACCTACGAGCAGTACTTC. Residues: CSVEVPGQTYEQYF. The chain recombines TRBV29-1 with TRBJ2-7, with D unresolved. Trimming stripped 1 base from V and 2 bases from J, with 12 bases between. The CDR3 totals 14 residues. Germline CDR1 is SQVTM and CDR2 is ANQGSEA.